The source of this T cell receptor beta chain is a study of vaccination and CD4 T cells after COVID-19. Treatment noted: approximately nine-day PBMC culture with coronavirus spike peptide pools or control peptides (ViraFEST assay). Cultured CD4+ T cell DNA underwent sequencing with the Oncomine TCR Beta short-read assay. One entry per CDR3 protein results from TCRdb running MiXCR on the PCR reads. The data show more than 9,500 distinct CDR3 sequences, less than 55% seen once. The CDR3 loop spans 16 amino acids. V lost 4 bases and J lost 5, with 20 bases in between. Germline CDR1 and CDR2: SGHTA and FQGNSA. A remark on this clonotype: Antigen unknown.

The source is a human donor with COVID-19. J is TRBJ2-5 and V is TRBV7-2, with D perhaps given as TRBD1 or TRBD2 (5 bases each). Sequences were derived from cultured CD4+ T cells from blood, sampled after SARS-CoV-2 vaccination. The CDR3 coding sequence is TGTGCCAGCAGCTCCTCCGGGACGTCCTATTTGGAGACCCAGTACTTC. Encoded protein: CASSSSGTSYLETQYF.